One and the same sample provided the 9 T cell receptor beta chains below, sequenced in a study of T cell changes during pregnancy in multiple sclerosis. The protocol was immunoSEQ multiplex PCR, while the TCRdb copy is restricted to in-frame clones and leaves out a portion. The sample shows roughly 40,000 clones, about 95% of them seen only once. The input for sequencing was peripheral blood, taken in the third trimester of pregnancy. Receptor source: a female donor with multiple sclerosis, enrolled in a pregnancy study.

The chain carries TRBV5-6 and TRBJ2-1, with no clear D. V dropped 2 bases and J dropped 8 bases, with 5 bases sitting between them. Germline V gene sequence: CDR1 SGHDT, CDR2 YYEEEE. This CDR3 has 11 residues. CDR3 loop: CASSFRDEQFF. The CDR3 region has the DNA TGTGCCAGCAGCTTTAGAGATGAGCAGTTCTTC.

This CDR3 is CASSYGGGGEQYF. CDR3 nucleotides: TGTGCCAGCAGCTACGGAGGCGGGGGGGAGCAGTACTTC. The chain recombines TRBV7-6 with TRBJ2-7, with 8 bases identical to TRBD2. Germline CDR1 and CDR2: SGHVS and FNYEAQ. CDR3 size: 13 residues. V was clipped by 4 bases and J by 7 bases; unmatched bases: 6.

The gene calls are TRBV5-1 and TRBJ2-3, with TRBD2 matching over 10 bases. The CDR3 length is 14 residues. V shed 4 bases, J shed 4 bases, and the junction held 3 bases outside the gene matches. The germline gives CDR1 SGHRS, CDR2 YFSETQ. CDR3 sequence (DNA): TGCGCCAGCAGCCTGAGCGGGGGGGCAGATACGCAGTATTTT. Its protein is CASSLSGGADTQYF.

In nucleotides, the CDR3 is TGTGCCAGCAAGCGGACGGATTATTCACCCCTCCACTTT. This gives the protein CASKRTDYSPLHF. The V gene is TRBV2, the J gene TRBJ1-6, with D unclear. CDR3 length: 13 amino acids. The ends were cut back, 7 bases at V and 8 bases at J, with 12 bases in the middle. The germline CDR1 and CDR2 sequences are SNHLY and FYNNEI.

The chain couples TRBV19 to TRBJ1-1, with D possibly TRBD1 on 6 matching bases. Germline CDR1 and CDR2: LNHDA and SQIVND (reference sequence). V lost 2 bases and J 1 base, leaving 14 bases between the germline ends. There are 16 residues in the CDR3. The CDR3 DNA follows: TGTGCCAGTAGTATAATCCCAGGGGCCAAGAACACTGAAGCTTTCTTT. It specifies CASSIIPGAKNTEAFF.

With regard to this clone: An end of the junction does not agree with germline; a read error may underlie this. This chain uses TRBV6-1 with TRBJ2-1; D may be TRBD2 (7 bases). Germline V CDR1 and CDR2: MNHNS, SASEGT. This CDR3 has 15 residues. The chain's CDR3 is CASSEGGGSYNEQFF. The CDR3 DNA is TGTGCCAGCAGCGAAGGGGGGGGCTCCTACAATGAGCAGTTCTTC.

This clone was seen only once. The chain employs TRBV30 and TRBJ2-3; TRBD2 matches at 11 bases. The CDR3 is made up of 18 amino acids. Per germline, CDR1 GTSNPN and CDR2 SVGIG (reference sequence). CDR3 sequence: CAGIGGLAGGRRTDTQYF. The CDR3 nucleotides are TGTGCGGGGATTGGTGGGCTAGCGGGAGGTCGGAGGACAGATACGCAGTATTTT.

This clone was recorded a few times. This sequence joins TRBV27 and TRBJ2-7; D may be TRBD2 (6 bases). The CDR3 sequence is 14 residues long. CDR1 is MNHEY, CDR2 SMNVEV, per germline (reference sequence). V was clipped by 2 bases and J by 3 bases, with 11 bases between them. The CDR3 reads CASSLVGGSYEQYF. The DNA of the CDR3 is TGTGCCAGCAGTTTAGTTGGAGGGAGCTACGAGCAGTACTTC.

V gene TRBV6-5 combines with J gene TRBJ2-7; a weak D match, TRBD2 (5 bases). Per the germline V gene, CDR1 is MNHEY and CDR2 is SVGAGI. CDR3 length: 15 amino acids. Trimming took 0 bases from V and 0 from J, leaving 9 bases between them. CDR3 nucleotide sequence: TGTGCCAGCAGTTACTCCACGGCGGGCTCCTACGAGCAGTACTTC. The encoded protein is CASSYSTAGSYEQYF.